The text below deals with one TCR beta chain. Its antigen is unknown. Negative isolation yielded CD8+ and CD4+ T cells; FACS enriched TEMRA cells. These data come from a study of CD8 T cells in Susac syndrome. cDNA came from roughly 0.5 to 1 ug RNA primed by random hexamers. Multiplex PCR with immunoSEQ amplified the TCR beta CDR3 across 54 Vbeta and 13 Jbeta. TCRdb ran MiXCR on the immunoSEQ multiplex PCR reads and lists one entry per CDR3 protein. The sample includes fewer than 350,000 distinct CDR3 sequences, over 75% of them seen just once. Study results and caveats: Individuals included in the TCR sequencing and HLA analysis were acknowledged by the study to be relatively few in number.

Germline lookup yields CDR1 SGHAT and CDR2 FQNNGV. The CDR3 has 16 amino acids. V lost 1 base, J lost 7 bases, and 17 bases lay in between. The TCR originated in a human donor with multiple sclerosis. The chain is built from TRBV11-2 and TRBJ2-4, with D possibly called TRBD1 or TRBD2 (5 bases each). Material: CD8+ T cells from PBMCs. For the CDR3, the DNA is TGTGCCAGCAGCTTAGTAAAGGGGCGGGTATATAACATTCAGTACTTC. Encoded protein: CASSLVKGRVYNIQYF. Looking up the rest from reference TRBV11-2 and TRBJ2-4 gives the full variable domain: EAGVAQSPRYKIIEKRQSVAFWCNPISGHATLYWYQQILGQGPKLLIQFQNNGVVDDSQLPKDRFSAERLKGVDSTLKIQPAKLEDSAVYLCASSLVKGRVYNIQYFGAGTRLSVL.